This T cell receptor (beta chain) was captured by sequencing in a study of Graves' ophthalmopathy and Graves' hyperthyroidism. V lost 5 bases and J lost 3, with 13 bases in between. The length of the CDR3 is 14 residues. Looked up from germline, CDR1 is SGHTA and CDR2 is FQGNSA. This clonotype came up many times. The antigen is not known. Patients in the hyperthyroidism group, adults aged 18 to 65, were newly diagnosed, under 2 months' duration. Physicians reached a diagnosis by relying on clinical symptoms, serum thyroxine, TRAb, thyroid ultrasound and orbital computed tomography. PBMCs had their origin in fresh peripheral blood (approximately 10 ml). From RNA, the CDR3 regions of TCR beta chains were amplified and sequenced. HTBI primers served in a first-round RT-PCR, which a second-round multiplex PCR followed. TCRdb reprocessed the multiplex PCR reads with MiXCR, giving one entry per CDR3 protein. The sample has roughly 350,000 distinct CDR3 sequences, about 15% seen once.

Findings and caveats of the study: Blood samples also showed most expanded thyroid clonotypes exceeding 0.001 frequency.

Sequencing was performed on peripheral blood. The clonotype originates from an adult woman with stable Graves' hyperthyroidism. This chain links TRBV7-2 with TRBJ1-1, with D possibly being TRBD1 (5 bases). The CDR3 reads CASSLRVGDTEAFF. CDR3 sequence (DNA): TGTGCCAGCAGCCTTCGGGTAGGGGACACTGAAGCTTTCTTT.